The rows below give T cell receptor beta chains drawn from one sample of a study of control samples from healthy donors and cancer patients. TCRdb's table, derived via immunoSEQ multiplex PCR, lists solely in-frame clones and lacks some. The sample gives 110,000 or so clones, 70% to 85% of which show up once; 5% to 8.5% is in the top ten. Sequencing input: blood. These receptors all stem from a man aged 18 to 30 in good health. Both conserved end residues are part of each CDR3. Each record gives: V gene, clone size, D gene, J gene, CDR3 DNA, CDR3 protein. A D gene is named only where the DNA matches it firmly. A row's size may be missing; if present it is once, few, many or a size class.

V gene: TRBV30; clone size: .; D gene: .; J gene: TRBJ1-6; CDR3 DNA: TGTGCCTGGAGGACCACCCGACTCACCCTCCACTTT; CDR3 protein: CAWRTTRLTLHF
V gene: TRBV27; clone size: .; D gene: .; J gene: TRBJ1-6; CDR3 DNA: TGTGCCAGCAGTTTGACCGGGAATAATTCACCCCTCCACTTT; CDR3 protein: CASSLTGNNSPLHF
V gene: TRBV6-2/TRBV6-3; clone size: .; D gene: .; J gene: TRBJ2-7; CDR3 DNA: TGTGCCAGCAGCGAAGGCTACGAGCAGTACTTC; CDR3 protein: CASSEGYEQYF
V gene: TRBV4-2; clone size: .; D gene: .; J gene: TRBJ1-2; CDR3 DNA: TGTGCCAGCAGCCAATCCGACAGAAATGGCTACACCTTC; CDR3 protein: CASSQSDRNGYTF
V gene: TRBV4-1; clone size: .; D gene: .; J gene: TRBJ2-2; CDR3 DNA: TGCGCCAGCAGCCAAGGGGATAGCGCGGGGACCGGGGAGCTGTTTTTT; CDR3 protein: CASSQGDSAGTGELFF
V gene: TRBV10-1; clone size: .; D gene: .; J gene: TRBJ1-1; CDR3 DNA: TGCGCCAGCAGTCTCGTCACTGAAGCTTTCTTT; CDR3 protein: CASSLVTEAFF
V gene: TRBV9; clone size: .; D gene: TRBD2; J gene: TRBJ2-1; CDR3 DNA: TGTGCCAGCAGCCCCCGGGGTAGCGGGGGGGCCTCGATCTCTTACAATGAGCAGTTCTTC; CDR3 protein: CASSPRGSGGASISYNEQFF
V gene: TRBV7-9; clone size: .; D gene: .; J gene: TRBJ2-4; CDR3 DNA: TGTGCCAGCAGCCCCTGGGAGGCCGTTAAAAACATTCAGTACTTC; CDR3 protein: CASSPWEAVKNIQYF
V gene: TRBV6-5; clone size: .; D gene: TRBD1; J gene: TRBJ1-2; CDR3 DNA: TGTGCCAGCACCGATAGGGGACAGGGGAGCTATGGCTACACCTTC; CDR3 protein: CASTDRGQGSYGYTF
V gene: TRBV7-9; clone size: .; D gene: .; J gene: TRBJ2-5; CDR3 DNA: TGTGCCAGCAGCTCCCGGGATAGAACAGGGCAAGAGACCCAGTACTTC; CDR3 protein: CASSSRDRTGQETQYF
V gene: TRBV27; clone size: .; D gene: .; J gene: TRBJ1-1; CDR3 DNA: TGTGCCAGCAGTTATTTACGGGGCCCGAGTCAGGTAACTGAAGCTTTCTTT; CDR3 protein: CASSYLRGPSQVTEAFF
V gene: TRBV19; clone size: .; D gene: .; J gene: TRBJ1-4; CDR3 DNA: TGTGCCAGTATGGAAATCAGGAAGAATGAAAAACTGTTTTTT; CDR3 protein: CASMEIRKNEKLFF
V gene: TRBV7-2; clone size: .; D gene: TRBD1; J gene: TRBJ1-1; CDR3 DNA: TGTGCCAGCAGCTCCCACAGGACAGGGGGCGCGATTGAAGCTTTCTTT; CDR3 protein: CASSSHRTGGAIEAFF
V gene: TRBV28; clone size: .; D gene: TRBD2; J gene: TRBJ2-2; CDR3 DNA: TGTGCCAGCAGTGAACTAGCGGGGGGCGGTACCGGGGAGCTGTTTTTT; CDR3 protein: CASSELAGGGTGELFF
V gene: TRBV28; clone size: once; D gene: .; J gene: TRBJ1-1; CDR3 DNA: TGTGCCAGCATTTGGGGCAGGGTAAAGGGCATGAACACTGAAGCTTTCTTT; CDR3 protein: CASIWGRVKGMNTEAFF
V gene: TRBV2; clone size: .; D gene: .; J gene: TRBJ1-2; CDR3 DNA: TGTGCCAGCAGTGCCTTGGCTAGCTATGGCTACACCTTC; CDR3 protein: CASSALASYGYTF
V gene: TRBV7-8; clone size: .; D gene: TRBD2; J gene: TRBJ2-4; CDR3 DNA: TGTGCCAGCAGCTTAGGACTAGCGGGGGGGCTAGGCATTCAGTACTTC; CDR3 protein: CASSLGLAGGLGIQYF